This T cell receptor beta chain was profiled in a study of tumor-infiltrating lymphocytes in primary liver carcinoma. Study details: Roughly 3.5 to 7.13 million productive TCRbeta reads were obtained per sample, with similar numbers across tissue types.

From about 19-30 mg of unsorted bulk tissue, DNA and RNA were co-extracted together. Those sampled were patients whose primary liver carcinoma was treated by surgical resection. Enrolled patients were chronically infected with HBV and treatment-naive. Trimming at V came to 7 bases and at J to 5 bases, leaving 12 bases not matched to a gene. CDR3 size: 15 residues. Looked up from germline, CDR1 is SGHAT and CDR2 is FQNNGV. Constant-region priming of about 520 ng total RNA yielded TCR beta cDNA. The TCR beta library was amplified through three nested multiplex PCR rounds in a modified ARM-PCR procedure. The opening two PCR rounds, approximately 10 cycles each, paired TRBV1-TRBV30 forward primers with a C-beta reverse primer. In TCRdb, the multiplex PCR reads were re-called with MiXCR into one record per CDR3 protein. The sample has more than 55,000 distinct CDR3 sequences, 70% to 85% seen once.

This chain connects TRBV11-2 to TRBJ2-7, with 9 bases matching TRBD1. The receptor was derived from a man in his forties with primary liver carcinoma and hepatitis B virus infection. Sequencing was carried out using liver tumor tissue from sampling region 2. Regarding subset: tumor region T2, inferior pole. In DNA, the CDR3 is TGTGCCAGCAACGGTGGACAGGGGATTGTGCACGAGCAGTACTTC. It encodes CASNGGQGIVHEQYF.